These 9 T cell receptor beta chains were all obtained from the same sample, sequenced in a study of T cells expressing NK-cell markers. TCRdb reprocessed the 5' RACE reads; each CDR3 protein has one entry and no DNA is given. Its listing shows 150,000 or so distinct CDR3 sequences. Sequencing was performed on blood T cells: a sorted CD56 or NKG2C T cell subset, CD4+ or CD8+ T cells, or bulk PBMC T cells (not recorded which). All receptors come from a woman in her 50s in good health.

The J gene is TRBJ2-1, the V gene TRBV20-1; the TRBD2 assignment by TCRdb is unverifiable without DNA. The length of the CDR3 is 15 residues. Per the germline V gene, CDR1 is DFQATT and CDR2 is SNEGSKA (reference sequence). This CDR3 is CSARAGTSGANEQFF.

This chain's CDR3 is CASSPAPGDGYTF. The gene calls are TRBV4-1 and TRBJ1-2; TCRdb's D gene call, TRBD1, goes unchecked for lack of DNA. There are 13 residues in the CDR3. The germline V gene encodes CDR1 MGHRA and CDR2 YSYEKL.

The chain is built from TRBV7-8 and TRBJ2-7; without DNA, the TCRdb call of TRBD1 cannot be checked. Germline loops: CDR1 SGHVS, CDR2 FQNEAQ. The CDR3 contains 15 residues. CDR3 sequence reads: CASSLVKQGKHEQYF.

The genes are TRBV5-7 and TRBJ2-5; TCRdb's D gene call, TRBD2, goes unchecked for lack of DNA. TRBV5-7 is an ORF, and what it does is uncertain. The CDR3 has 17 residues. The CDR3 here is CASSFSSGRRGEETQYF.

The genes are TRBV6-5 and TRBJ2-1. Germline CDR1 reads MNHEY; CDR2 reads SVGAGI. There are 15 residues in the CDR3. The CDR3 spells CASSYSRTEYNEQFF.

The chain couples TRBV3-1 to TRBJ2-3; TCRdb picks TRBD2, but there is no DNA to check that call. This CDR3 region has 14 residues. CDR1 LGHDT and CDR2 YNNKEL come from the germline V gene (reference sequence). The CDR3 sequence is CASTDSGFTDTQYF.

The chain is built from TRBV4-1 and TRBJ2-1; TCRdb reports TRBD1, a call that lacks DNA to check it against. The V gene's germline CDR1 is MGHRA and CDR2 YSYEKL. The CDR3 contains 13 residues. The CDR3 loop reads CASRAGSGNEQFF.

This chain links TRBV25-1 with TRBJ1-2. The CDR3 loop spans 13 amino acids. From germline, CDR1 is MGHDK and CDR2 SYGVNS. The CDR3 region is CASRSGDLYGYTF.

V is TRBV30 and J is TRBJ2-7; no DNA is available, so the TRBD1 call from TCRdb remains unchecked. Germline CDR1 reads GTSNPN; CDR2 reads SVGIG (reference sequence). The CDR3 covers 12 residues. This chain's CDR3 is CAWSVGNDEQYF.